A selection of T cell receptor beta chains follows, all from one sample in a study of T-cell memory formation after mild COVID-19. TCRdb fed the 5' RACE reads into MiXCR, producing one record per CDR3 protein. The data show 530,000 or so distinct CDR3 sequences, with 15% to 20% seen just once and about 7.4% held by the top ten. Sequencing used PBMCs or a T cell subset sorted from them (not recorded which). These receptors were obtained from an adult woman who had mild COVID-19 (a few samples of this study predate the infection). Cell type and time point are not known. Each CDR3 is given without its conserved first and last residue.

v_gene,j_gene,CDR3aa
TRBV9,TRBJ1-2,ASSVGTVKDYGYT
TRBV7-6,TRBJ2-1,ASSFLSGGPNEQF
TRBV20-1,TRBJ2-7,SARDPASGDYEQY
TRBV18,TRBJ1-2,ASSSTGTGNHGYT
TRBV9,TRBJ1-6,ASSVGWGRFSNSPLH
TRBV12-3/TRBV12-4,TRBJ1-3,SSSPIRQGGNTIY
TRBV11-2,TRBJ1-1,AVRTRDTEAF
TRBV10-3,TRBJ2-6,AISDKGSGANVLT
TRBV27,TRBJ1-5,ASSSTRDRVHSNQPQH
TRBV5-1,TRBJ2-3,ASSPYDRSTDTQY
TRBV7-2,TRBJ1-6,ASSLAGTGVDSPLH
TRBV12-3/TRBV12-4,TRBJ2-3,ASSSPTSGSWRRTDTQY
TRBV7-9,TRBJ1-2,ASSLSERGRSYGYT